This TCR beta chain derives from a study of blood T cell repertoires in COVID-19. Living in about two dozen US areas, the participants were between roughly 18 and 90 years of age. The method was immunoSEQ multiplex PCR; TCRdb's version includes in-frame clones alone and lacks a portion of them. Here the sample spans some 500,000 clones, 88% being singletons. This CDR3 region has 14 residues. The V gene's germline CDR1 is SGHAT and CDR2 FQNNGV. V lost 7 bases and J 2 bases, leaving 15 bases between the germline ends. The rearrangement joins TRBV11-2 to TRBJ2-7, with no clear D. This clonotype was sampled from a woman aged 40 to 50 who had recovered from COVID-19. Sequenced input: PBMCs or T cells enriched from blood (not recorded which). Here the CDR3 DNA reads TGTGCCAGCAACCCCCCCGCGGCCACCTACGAGCAGTACTTC. Its translation: CASNPPAATYEQYF.